These 14 T cell receptor beta chains came from one sample sequenced in a study of cytomegalovirus exposure and HLA in healthy donors. This PCR relied on a set of 60 Vbeta primers and 13 Jbeta primers. TCRdb's copy holds only in-frame clones and misses some; the assay was immunoSEQ multiplex PCR. In the table there are about 130,000 clones, around 80% of which are singletons. Sequenced input: PBMCs. These receptors originate from a woman aged 35 to 49 in good health and CMV-seronegative.

The chain links TRBV7-2 to TRBJ2-1, with D maybe TRBD2 (6 bases). In germline, CDR1 is SGHTA, CDR2 FQGNSA. V dropped 0 bases and J dropped 1 base, with 13 bases sitting between them. The CDR3 loop spans 17 amino acids. The CDR3, as DNA: TGTGCCAGCAGCTTAGCTGTGGGACTTTCGTCCTACAATGAGCAGTTCTTC. Translated: CASSLAVGLSSYNEQFF.

This clone was counted only a few times. V usage is TRBV10-3 and J usage is TRBJ2-1, with 12 bases that match TRBD1. The junction had 13 bases not matched to a gene; V was cut back by 4 bases and J by 9 bases. This CDR3 region has 17 residues. The germline V gene encodes CDR1 ENHRY and CDR2 SYGVKD. The DNA of the CDR3 is TGTGCCATCAGTGGGCCCCGGGACAGGGGGCTCGTTGGTGAGCAGTTCTTC. Amino acid sequence: CAISGPRDRGLVGEQFF.

The rearrangement links TRBV4-1 to TRBJ1-3; the match to TRBD1 covers 9 bases. The CDR3 has 18 amino acids. J was trimmed by 1 base and V by 3 bases; bases with no gene match: 10. Looked up from germline, CDR1 is MGHRA and CDR2 is YSYEKL. The CDR3 nucleotides read TGCGCCAGCAGCCAGGTCCGACAGGGGGTAGGGTCTGGAAACACCATATATTTT. Translating it yields CASSQVRQGVGSGNTIYF.

The V gene is TRBV7-8, the J gene TRBJ2-7; 7 bases line up with TRBD1. V lost 5 bases and J lost 4; bases outside the gene matches: 8. Germline CDR1 and CDR2: SGHVS and FQNEAQ. The length of the CDR3 is 14 residues. The CDR3 DNA sequence: TGTGCCAGCAGCCCCCACGTCAGGGGGTACGAGCAGTACTTC. Protein sequence: CASSPHVRGYEQYF.

The genes are TRBV28 and TRBJ1-6, with D unresolved. V was pared by 8 bases and J by 10 bases, with 18 bases between. The V gene's germline CDR1 is MDHEN and CDR2 SYDVKM. The CDR3 spans 14 residues. The CDR3 bases are TGTGCCAGCTCCTCCCCTCACGGAGGCTCACCCCTCCACTTT. It is translated as CASSSPHGGSPLHF.

The rearrangement links TRBV7-3 to TRBJ2-1, with TRBD2 matching 11 bases. V trimming: 5 bases; J trimming: 7 bases; junction bases outside the gene matches: 10. This CDR3 contains 16 residues. Germline CDR1 and CDR2: SGHTA and FQGTGA. CDR3 bases: TGTGCCAGCAGCCCCTTAGCGGGAGGGAGAACAAATGAGCAGTTCTTC. Translating it yields CASSPLAGGRTNEQFF. Full variable domain (rest looked up from reference TRBV7-3 and TRBJ2-1): GAGVSQTPSNKVTEKGKYVELRCDPISGHTALYWYRQSLGQGPEFLIYFQGTGAADDSGLPNDRFFAVRPEGSVSTLKIQRTERGDSAVYLCASSPLAGGRTNEQFFGPGTRLTVL.

The rearrangement joins TRBV14 to TRBJ2-1; TRBD1 aligns across 7 bases. Germline V gives CDR1 SGHDN, CDR2 FVKESK. This CDR3 region has 16 residues. V shed 4 bases and J 4 bases; nucleotides not matched to a gene: 10. CDR3 nucleotide sequence: TGTGCCAGCAGCCCCCAGTGGAAGGGGGCGTACAATGAGCAGTTCTTC. As protein: CASSPQWKGAYNEQFF.

This clone was recorded once. V and J are TRBV4-2 and TRBJ1-6, with D perhaps matching TRBD1 (6 bases). V lost 3 bases to trimming and J lost 7 bases, with 19 bases between them. Germline CDR1 is LGHNA and CDR2 is YNFKEQ. This CDR3 spans 17 amino acids. CDR3 region: CASSQSRAGDYNSPLHF. CDR3 coding DNA: TGTGCCAGCAGCCAGAGCCGGGCAGGGGACTACAATTCACCCCTCCACTTT.

This clone was counted a few times. CDR3 in DNA: TGTGCCAGCAGAGCGGGGACCTACAATGAGCAGTTCTTC. Encoded protein: CASRAGTYNEQFF. The chain links TRBV5-5 to TRBJ2-1; 7 bases map to TRBD2. Germline CDR1 SGHKS, CDR2 YYEKEE (reference sequence). The CDR3 is made up of 13 amino acids. V gave up 5 bases and J gave up 2 bases; unmatched junction bases: 1.

This sequence joins TRBV13 and TRBJ2-7; tentatively, D is TRBD1 (6 bases). V dropped 1 base and J dropped 2 bases, with 6 bases sitting between them. Germline loops: CDR1 PRHDT, CDR2 FYEKMQ (reference sequence). This CDR3 is 13 amino acids long. In DNA, the CDR3 is TGTGCCAGCAGCTTAGACAGGGCCTACGAGCAGTACTTC. It translates to CASSLDRAYEQYF. The whole variable domain, filled in from reference TRBV13 and TRBJ2-7, reads AAGVIQSPRHLIKEKRETATLKCYPIPRHDTVYWYQQGPGQDPQFLISFYEKMQSDKGSIPDRFSAQQFSDYHSELNMSSLELGDSALYFCASSLDRAYEQYFGPGTRLTVT.

This chain joins TRBV27 and TRBJ1-5; D possibly corresponds to TRBD1 (6 bases). With 4 bases removed from V and 6 bases from J, the gap between germline ends came to 16 bases. The CDR3 is made up of 15 amino acids. Germline-derived CDR1 and CDR2 are MNHEY and SMNVEV (reference sequence). The CDR3 loop reads CASSWSGGAGQPQHF. CDR3 nucleotides: TGTGCCAGCAGTTGGTCGGGGGGGGCGGGTCAGCCCCAGCATTTT.

This chain joins TRBV6-6 and TRBJ2-3; tentative D call: TRBD2 (6 bases). The length of the CDR3 is 15 residues. Per germline, CDR1 MNHNY and CDR2 SVGAGI (reference sequence). V shed 4 bases and J shed 9 bases, with 20 bases lying between them. DNA for the CDR3: TGTGCCAGCAGTTCCTCCGGGACTGCCAAGGTCACGCAGTATTTT. Its translation: CASSSSGTAKVTQYF.

The chain employs TRBV28 and TRBJ1-2; D is ambiguous. This CDR3 has 12 residues. V was cut by 6 bases and J by 8 bases, with 13 bases left in between. Per the germline V gene, CDR1 is MDHEN and CDR2 is SYDVKM. The CDR3 spells CASSLDLKGYTF. The CDR3 bases are TGTGCCAGCAGCTTGGACTTAAAGGGCTACACCTTC.

The V and J genes are TRBV2 and TRBJ2-1; 9 nucleotides align to TRBD1. CDR1 is SNHLY, CDR2 FYNNEI, per germline. This CDR3 has 14 residues. J gave up 6 bases and V 6 bases, and 6 bases lay outside the gene matches. The CDR3 sequence is CASRPGQGSNEQFF. CDR3 DNA sequence: TGTGCCAGCAGGCCGGGACAGGGAAGCAATGAGCAGTTCTTC.